The 11 T cell receptor beta chains below come from one sample, sequenced in a study of T cell responses to AZD1222 COVID-19 vaccine (dated by TCRdb to about 2021). Libraries were prepared through the immunoSEQ multiplex PCR assay. Held by TCRdb, this immuneACCESS table contains in-frame sequences only and omits some clones. Under half of the omission traces to an unresolved V gene where checked; the cause of the rest is unknown. Counted in this sample were tens of thousands of clones; just over 90% of them appeared once. Together, the top ten hold 3.5% to 5% of the sample. The time point label corresponds to: baseline before first vaccination. This specimen's treatment or condition label, interpreted: meningococcal conjugate vaccine given as trial control. This material consisted of peripheral blood, taken on day 0 of MenACWY control vaccination. These receptors were collected from an adult in good health.

This chain joins TRBV7-2 and TRBJ2-1, with 8 nucleotides matching TRBD1. Trimming removed 5 bases from V and 12 bases from J; junction bases left unmatched: 12. The CDR3 covers 14 residues. Looked up from germline, CDR1 is SGHTA and CDR2 is FQGNSA. This CDR3 reads CASSLGGTGGRQFF. DNA for the CDR3: TGTGCCAGCAGCCTCGGCGGGACAGGAGGGAGGCAGTTCTTC. Based on the CDR3 plus reference TRBV7-2 and TRBJ2-1, the full variable domain is GAGVSQSPSNKVTEKGKDVELRCDPISGHTALYWYRQSLGQGLEFLIYFQGNSAPDKSGLPSDRFSAERTGGSVSTLTIQRTQQEDSAVYLCASSLGGTGGRQFFGPGTRLTVL.

This chain joins TRBV7-2 and TRBJ2-3, with a weak D call TRBD2 (6 bases). Germline V gives CDR1 SGHTA, CDR2 FQGNSA. Trimming removed 5 bases from V and 2 bases from J, with 14 bases in between. This CDR3 contains 15 residues. CDR3 nucleotide sequence: TGTGCCAGCAGCGCTGTCGCGGGGTTCACAGATACGCAGTATTTT. Translated, it gives CASSAVAGFTDTQYF.

V is TRBV6-5 and J is TRBJ1-2; TRBD1 is a possible D gene (6 bases). This CDR3 has 15 residues. The germline V gene has CDR1 MNHEY and CDR2 SVGAGI. Trimming removed 6 bases from V and 4 bases from J, with 18 bases in between. CDR3 in amino acids: CASRGGQGSFYGYTF. CDR3 nucleotide sequence: TGTGCCAGCAGGGGGGGGCAGGGTAGTTTCTATGGCTACACCTTC.

The V and J genes are TRBV19 and TRBJ1-1, with 8 bases lining up with TRBD1. V dropped 2 bases and J dropped 3; count of bases not matched to a gene: 2. The CDR3 is made up of 14 amino acids. Germline CDR1 and CDR2: LNHDA and SQIVND (reference sequence). This chain's CDR3 is CASSITGGDTEAFF. DNA for the CDR3: TGTGCCAGTAGTATAACAGGGGGGGACACTGAAGCTTTCTTT. The whole variable domain, filled in from reference TRBV19 and TRBJ1-1, reads DGGITQSPKYLFRKEGQNVTLSCEQNLNHDAMYWYRQDPGQGLRLIYYSQIVNDFQKGDIAEGYSVSREKKESFPLTVTSAQKNPTAFYLCASSITGGDTEAFFGQGTRLTVV.

The chain has TRBV27 and TRBJ2-7; TRBD1 matches 7 bases. Germline lookup yields CDR1 MNHEY and CDR2 SMNVEV (reference sequence). V lost 5 bases, J lost 0 bases, and 7 bases stayed unmatched. CDR3 length: 15 amino acids. The CDR3 is CASSPRTGSSYEQYF. CDR3 nucleotide sequence: TGTGCCAGCAGTCCTCGGACAGGTAGCTCCTACGAGCAGTACTTC.

The J gene is TRBJ1-5, the V gene TRBV6-5, with D unclear. Trimming pared 2 bases from V and 5 bases from J, leaving 7 bases between. The germline V gene encodes CDR1 MNHEY and CDR2 SVGAGI. The CDR3 runs to 13 residues. Written as DNA, the CDR3 is TGTGCCAGCAGTTACAACGGGTATCAGCCCCAGCATTTT. Translated, it gives CASSYNGYQPQHF.

V gene TRBV28 combines with J gene TRBJ2-7; D ambiguous. The CDR3 is 13 amino acids. V was pared by 4 bases and J by 3 bases, with 10 bases between. Germline-derived CDR1 and CDR2 are MDHEN and SYDVKM. CDR3 DNA: TGTGCCAGCAGTTCGTCCCCCAGCTACGAGCAGTACTTC. It yields the protein CASSSSPSYEQYF.

A single count supports this clone. The J gene is TRBJ1-4, the V gene TRBV4-1; 7 positions agree with TRBD1. With 5 bases clipped from V and 8 bases from J, the junction kept 11 bases outside the gene matches. The germline V gene encodes CDR1 MGHRA and CDR2 YSYEKL. The CDR3 is made up of 15 amino acids. The CDR3 nucleotides read TGCGCCAGCAGCGTCCCAGGGGGATCCTTAGAAAAACTGTTTTTT. Encoded protein: CASSVPGGSLEKLFF.

V usage is TRBV6-5 and J usage is TRBJ1-2; a possible D gene is TRBD1 (6 bases). Germline loops: CDR1 MNHEY, CDR2 SVGAGI. Between the trimmed V and J ends, which lost 6 bases and 2 bases, there was a span of 16 bases. This CDR3 has 15 amino acids. As DNA, the CDR3 is TGTGCCAGCAGCCTCGAATCAGGACAGAACTATGGCTACACCTTC. Protein sequence: CASSLESGQNYGYTF.

This clone appeared a single time. The chain couples TRBV30 to TRBJ1-1, with a possible D match to TRBD1 (5 bases). CDR3 length equals 15 residues. V lost 2 bases, J lost 0 bases, and 13 bases lay in between. Germline V lookup: CDR1 GTSNPN, CDR2 SVGIG (reference sequence). The CDR3 sequence is CAWSFPGGMNTEAFF. Here the CDR3 DNA reads TGTGCCTGGAGTTTCCCCGGGGGGATGAACACTGAAGCTTTCTTT.

DNA for the CDR3: TGCGCCAGCAGCCACCCCTTTCGGACGGTGCAAGAGACCCAGTACTTC. It specifies CASSHPFRTVQETQYF. The J gene is TRBJ2-5, the V gene TRBV4-1; D unresolved. CDR3 length: 16 residues. Trimming stripped 3 bases from V and 2 bases from J, with 16 bases between. Per germline, CDR1 MGHRA and CDR2 YSYEKL.